The sequence of this TCR beta chain was determined in a study of shared clonotypes between healthy human individuals (TCRdb year 2020). Some background on the complete study: The cohort comprised two women and three men aged 18 to 49 years. The study deeply sequenced blood TCR repertoires of about 5 healthy adults to estimate repertoire size and the extent of clonotype sharing between individuals. To increase sequencing depth and limit assay-specific biases, different laboratories used diverse techniques to prepare libraries and sequence TCR repertoires. For each donor, CD4 naive and CD4 memory were each given three plates, CD8 naive was given two plates, and CD8 memory was given one plate. Leukapheresis yielded between about 0.85 and 9.5 billion PBMCs per donor.

The donors were healthy, HIV-negative adults with no recently reported acute infections or vaccinations. Every donor was a Caucasian adult residing in Nashville, Tennessee, USA. CD4+ T cells were enriched by magnetic negative selection; naive cells were then positively selected on CD45RA, and the negative fraction formed the memory subset. After blood collection by leukapheresis, PBMCs were isolated using Ficoll-Histopaque density gradient centrifugation and then cryopreserved in the vapor phase of liquid nitrogen. Analytical flow cytometry was used to check the purity and quantity of every magnetically sorted T cell population. Genomic DNA was isolated from every sorted fraction and measured by UV absorbance on a Nanodrop 2000c. Results and caveats for the whole study, not just this receptor: Even with the large sequencing depth, rarefaction of the sorted-subset datasets indicated that sequencing was incomplete. Sharing across a few donors was observed for around 5% of naive CD4, over 3% of naive CD8, 2% to 2.5% of memory CD4, and less than 0.45% of memory CD8 clonotypes. Pairwise subsampling indicated that sequencing depth was expected to affect the degree of clonotype sharing among donors. The genetic and exposure-history diversity represented was limited by the small number of donors. Sampling was restricted to blood, and TCR repertoires in tissue are likely to differ from TCR repertoires in blood. Higher generation probabilities were observed for clonotypes shared by all four sorted-subset donors than for non-shared clonotypes. Naive subsets generally had larger estimated clonotype richness than memory subsets did.

TCR CDR3 regions were amplified from genomic DNA by multiplex PCR using the deep immunoSEQ assay. For each cell subset, the extracted genomic DNA was distributed evenly across all wells of several immunoSEQ 96-well plates, and each plate served as one replicate. For sorted subsets, about 0.2 ug genomic DNA, equal to 30,000 or so T cell genomes, was loaded into each replicate PCR. Purified libraries were quantified with a Qubit 3.0 fluorometer, sized on a Bioanalyzer 2100, and re-quantified with the KAPA Library Quantification kit. Each immunoSEQ 96-well plate was sequenced on its own single-read 150-cycle Illumina NextSeq 550 flow cell. In the source study's methods: Because the immunoSEQ output held only junctional sequences and lacked quality scores, the filtering could not match the filtering applied to full-length reads. To assign V/J genes and CDR3, sequences were annotated against IMGT germline references using PyIR, a Python wrapper for IgBLAST v1.9. Reads were filtered out if the reads had weak V/J assignments (E-value above 1e-6), no CDR3, stop codons, out-of-frame junctions, or ambiguous translated residues. V3J clonotypes were defined as sequences sharing the same inferred V gene, J gene, and CDR3 amino acid sequence. Percentage overlap between repertoires was computed as shared unique clonotypes divided by the size of the smaller repertoire. Repertoire richness was assessed with RTK rarefaction, the Chao1 estimator, and Recon v2.1 estimates of unobserved clonotypes. For all TCRbeta clonotypes obtained by the gDNA method from a few donors, generation probabilities were computed with OLGA. The source is immuneACCESS, and TCRdb retained only in-frame sequences with V and J called. Part of the clones is not carried over; for the studies checked, unresolved V genes explain less than half of this, and the remainder is unexplained. The V and J calls and clone size were taken over from that table, and D and trimming were inferred from the DNA. The sample profile shows 2 million to 2.5 million clones; 92% of them were found once. 0.3% to 0.45% of the sample comes from the top ten.

Points on this clone: What antigen it recognizes has not been identified. No per-base quality is available; no much larger clone lies one base away.

V is clipped by 6 bases and J by 3 bases, and the sequence between their germline boundaries is 12 bases long. The germline V gene specifies MDHEN as CDR1 and SYDVKM as CDR2. The CDR3, cysteine through phenylalanine, is 14 amino acids long. CDR3 DNA is the only sequence kept; it has 42 bases, read in frame from the first base. The V and J segments used are TRBV28 and TRBJ1-5; 5 matching bases give a weak D call of TRBD1. This sequence originates from a man aged 18 to 30 in good health. Some clones in this sample may be carry-over from other donors' samples. Material for sequencing was naive CD4+ T cells from PBMCs. Sample cell subset or site, as interpreted from the label and publication: CD45RA+ positively selected. The DNA sequence follows: TGTGCCAGCAGGCGGACGGGGGACAATCAGCCCCAGCATTTT. It translates as CASRRTGDNQPQHF.